These 24 T cell receptor beta chains came from one sample sequenced in a study of blood T cell repertoires in COVID-19. Sequenced by immunoSEQ multiplex PCR; TCRdb stores in-frame clones only, minus some. Here the sample spans about 150,000 clones, about four fifths being singletons. Sequenced material: peripheral blood. These receptors were taken from a man aged 30 to 39 with COVID-19, enrolled during active disease.

This sequence joins TRBV6-5 and TRBJ1-2; tentative D call: TRBD1 (6 bases). The V gene's germline CDR1 is MNHEY and CDR2 SVGAGI. Deletions cut 7 bases from V and 2 bases from J, with 14 bases between. This CDR3 spans 14 amino acids. The CDR3: CASTNHRENYGYTF. DNA for the CDR3: TGTGCCAGCACCAACCACAGGGAAAACTATGGCTACACCTTC.

The V and J genes are TRBV10-3 and TRBJ2-7, with TRBD1 as a possible D gene (8 bases). The CDR3 totals 15 residues. V dropped 0 bases and J dropped 7 bases, with 16 bases sitting between them. Germline assignment: CDR1 ENHRY and CDR2 SYGVKD. For the CDR3, the DNA is TGTGCCATCAGTGAGTCGGGGCTACAGGGGGGGGAGCAGTACTTC. It is translated as CAISESGLQGGEQYF.

The V and J genes are TRBV5-4 and TRBJ2-7; 8 bases are a match to TRBD1. The CDR3 has 14 amino acids. V was pared by 5 bases and J by 5 bases, with 9 bases of the junction left unmatched. Germline loops: CDR1 SGHNT, CDR2 YYREEE (reference sequence). The CDR3 DNA reads as TGTGCCAGCAGACGCCCCGGGACAGGAGACGAGCAGTACTTC. Protein: CASRRPGTGDEQYF.

The genes are TRBV19 and TRBJ2-7; maybe TRBD1 (5 bases). CDR3 length: 14 amino acids. Trimming took 2 bases from V and 2 from J, leaving 10 bases between them. CDR1 LNHDA and CDR2 SQIVND come from the germline V gene (reference sequence). CDR3 in amino acids: CASSISTGTYEQYF. CDR3 DNA sequence: TGTGCCAGTAGTATAAGTACAGGTACCTACGAGCAGTACTTC.

This chain connects TRBV5-8 to TRBJ2-1, with a tentative D call TRBD2 (5 bases). The CDR3 contains 12 residues. The V gene's germline CDR1 is SGHTS and CDR2 YDEGEE. V lost 4 bases, J lost 10 bases, and 12 bases lay in between. CDR3 sequence (DNA): TGTGCCAGCAGCGTCCGGGGTCGCGAGCAGTTCTTC. Its translation is CASSVRGREQFF.

This clone was recorded once. The rearrangement uses TRBV10-3 and TRBJ2-5, with 11 bases fitting TRBD1. The CDR3 is 12 residues long. J was trimmed by 9 bases and V by 11 bases; bases with no gene match: 8. From germline, CDR1 is ENHRY and CDR2 SYGVKD. As DNA, the CDR3 is TGTGCCGTAACCGGGACAGGGGGAGCCCAGTACTTC. It codes for CAVTGTGGAQYF.

V is TRBV5-6 and J is TRBJ1-2; 8 positions match TRBD1. CDR1 SGHDT and CDR2 YYEEEE come from the germline V gene. CDR3 length equals 13 residues. Unmatched junction bases numbered 4, after V lost 4 bases and J lost 5 bases. The DNA for the CDR3 is TGTGCCAGCAGCAGGGACAGGAATTATGGCTACACCTTC. This encodes CASSRDRNYGYTF.

The chain combines TRBV4-2 with TRBJ2-7; tentatively, D is TRBD1 (6 bases). The CDR3 is 11 amino acids. The germline CDR1 and CDR2 sequences are LGHNA and YNFKEQ. Trimming took 3 bases from V and 6 from J, leaving 6 bases between them. CDR3 DNA: TGTGCCAGCAGCCAGACAGGCGAGCAGTACTTC. Protein: CASSQTGEQYF.

The gene calls are TRBV23-1 and TRBJ1-3; 7 bases are shared with TRBD1. TRBV23-1 falls under the ORF class, with uncertain function. The CDR3 covers 14 residues. V lost 11 bases to trimming and J lost 5 bases; unmatched junction nucleotides: 12. The CDR3 spells CAGKGDSCRNTIYF. The CDR3 DNA reads as TGCGCCGGGAAAGGGGACAGTTGTAGAAACACCATATATTTT.

The chain carries TRBV27 and TRBJ2-5, with TRBD1 identical over 7 bases. With 6 bases clipped from V and 4 bases from J, the junction kept 17 bases outside the gene matches. Germline V gene sequence: CDR1 MNHEY, CDR2 SMNVEV (reference sequence). The length of the CDR3 is 17 residues. CDR3 protein: CASRIQSRGLLGETQYF. As DNA, the CDR3 is TGTGCCAGCAGAATACAGTCAAGGGGGCTCCTTGGAGAGACCCAGTACTTC.

This clone was recorded only once. The chain employs TRBV15 and TRBJ1-4; TRBD1 aligns across 7 bases. This CDR3 contains 15 residues. Germline-derived CDR1 and CDR2 are LNHNV and YYDKDF (reference sequence). Germline trimming cut 5 bases from V and 8 bases from J; bases unmatched to any gene: 11. CDR3 sequence reads: CATSAPDREDEKLFF. For the CDR3, the DNA is TGTGCCACCAGCGCCCCCGACAGGGAAGACGAAAAACTGTTTTTT.

This sequence joins TRBV30 and TRBJ2-6, with D tentatively TRBD2 (6 bases). V was trimmed by 1 base and J by 0 bases, leaving 10 bases between them. The CDR3 is 16 residues long. Germline V lookup: CDR1 GTSNPN, CDR2 SVGIG (reference sequence). CDR3 sequence reads: CAWSGFGGSGANVLTF. CDR3 nucleotides: TGTGCCTGGAGTGGATTCGGGGGCTCTGGGGCCAACGTCCTGACTTTC.

The V gene is TRBV27, the J gene TRBJ2-1; 11 positions match TRBD2. Germline CDR1 reads MNHEY; CDR2 reads SMNVEV (reference sequence). CDR3 length: 16 residues. Trimming took 7 bases from V and 6 from J; bases not matched to a gene: 11. This CDR3 is CASTQLAGVGSNEQFF. As DNA, the CDR3 is TGTGCCAGCACCCAACTAGCGGGGGTGGGCTCCAATGAGCAGTTCTTC.

This sequence joins TRBV29-1 and TRBJ2-7; D is perhaps TRBD2 (6 bases). With 7 bases removed from V and 0 bases from J, the gap between germline ends came to 16 bases. The CDR3 extends over 14 amino acids. CDR1 and CDR2 from the germline V gene are SQVTM and ANQGSEA. The CDR3, as DNA: TGCAGCGCTCTAGACCGGGAGAGCTCCTACGAGCAGTACTTC. Its translation: CSALDRESSYEQYF.

The sample holds a few counts of this clone. The gene calls are TRBV3-1 (or the pseudogene TRBV3-2) and TRBJ2-7, with D possibly being TRBD1 (5 bases). Trimming stripped 5 bases from V and 1 base from J, with 12 bases between. The CDR3 is made up of 14 amino acids. Germline V gives CDR1 LGHDT, CDR2 YNNKEL (reference sequence). In nucleotides, the CDR3 is TGTGCCAGCAGCTTAGATGACAGTTCCTACGAGCAGTACTTC. Protein sequence: CASSLDDSSYEQYF.

Concerning this clone itself: At one boundary the junction diverges from the germline segment, which might be a read error. The rearrangement uses TRBV19 and TRBJ1-5; D remains ambiguous. This CDR3 comprises 15 residues. CDR1 is LNHDA, CDR2 SQIVND, per germline (reference sequence). The CDR3 DNA follows: TGTGCCAGTAGTCTAGATTTCGGGGTAGGACAGCCCCAGCATTTT. This codes for CASSLDFGVGQPQHF.

Notes on this clone: Germline is not matched at one junction end, which may reflect a read error. The chain has TRBV7-2 and TRBJ2-7; TRBD2 matches at 13 bases. This CDR3 has 14 amino acids. From germline, CDR1 is SGHTA and CDR2 FQGNSA. The CDR3 DNA reads as TGTGCCAGCACCTTAACTAGCGGGAGGGACGAGCAGTACTTC. Protein: CASTLTSGRDEQYF.

This clone was detected only once. The rearrangement joins TRBV24-1 to TRBJ2-1; 11 nucleotides match TRBD2. Germline lookup yields CDR1 KGHDR and CDR2 SFDVKD. Germline trimming cut 3 bases from V and 5 bases from J; bases unmatched to any gene: 5. The CDR3 covers 16 residues. The CDR3 sequence: CATSDQLAGDNNEQFF. CDR3 in DNA: TGTGCCACCAGTGATCAACTAGCGGGAGACAACAATGAGCAGTTCTTC.

This clone was detected only a few times. This chain connects TRBV5-1 to TRBJ2-1; TRBD2 agrees at 9 bases. Trimming at V came to 4 bases and at J to 9 bases, leaving 14 bases not matched to a gene. This CDR3 contains 16 residues. Germline assignment: CDR1 SGHRS and CDR2 YFSETQ. CDR3 sequence reads: CASSPPGAGGRGEQFF. The DNA of the CDR3 is TGCGCCAGCAGCCCCCCCGGAGCGGGGGGCAGGGGTGAGCAGTTCTTC.

In this sample, this clone turned up once. The CDR3 DNA reads as TGTGCCAGCAGAGTCGACAGGGCGCAAGAGACCCAGTACTTC. It specifies CASRVDRAQETQYF. The V gene is TRBV2, the J gene TRBJ2-5, with 7 bases identical to TRBD1. Germline lookup yields CDR1 SNHLY and CDR2 FYNNEI. The length of the CDR3 is 14 residues. The trim removed 6 bases at V and 2 bases at J, leaving 6 bases unmatched.

The chain carries TRBV19 and TRBJ2-3; weak D call: TRBD1 (5 bases). The CDR3 is 12 residues long. Trimming shortened V by 6 bases and J by 3 bases, and 7 bases separated the two germline ends. Germline CDR1 reads LNHDA; CDR2 reads SQIVND (reference sequence). The CDR3 loop is CASRRGTDTQYF. For the CDR3, the DNA is TGTGCCAGTAGAAGGGGTACAGATACGCAGTATTTT.

This rearrangement joins TRBV6-5 to TRBJ1-6; D is uncertain. Trimming stripped 2 bases from V and 7 bases from J, with 9 bases between. Germline V gives CDR1 MNHEY, CDR2 SVGAGI. The CDR3 consists of 14 residues. CDR3 residues: CASSYGGLNSPLHF. The CDR3 bases are TGTGCCAGCAGTTACGGCGGTTTAAATTCACCCCTCCACTTT.

V usage is TRBV28 and J usage is TRBJ2-1; tentative D call: TRBD2 (5 bases). Germline V gene lookup returns CDR1 MDHEN and CDR2 SYDVKM. The CDR3 is 14 residues long. V lost 5 bases and J 6 bases, leaving 14 bases between the germline ends. CDR3 nucleotides: TGTGCCAGCAGTCTTACTAGACGTTCCAATGAGCAGTTCTTC. Translated, it gives CASSLTRRSNEQFF. The whole variable domain, filled in from reference TRBV28 and TRBJ2-1, reads DVKVTQSSRYLVKRTGEKVFLECVQDMDHENMFWYRQDPGLGLRLIYFSYDVKMKEKGDIPEGYSVSREKKERFSLILESASTNQTSMYLCASSLTRRSNEQFFGPGTRLTVL.

J is TRBJ2-7 and V is TRBV27; D is unresolved. The CDR3 consists of 13 residues. The germline gives CDR1 MNHEY, CDR2 SMNVEV (reference sequence). Between the trimmed V and J ends, which lost 5 bases and 2 bases, there was a span of 10 bases. CDR3 nucleotides: TGTGCCAGCAGTATGAAGCCGCCCTACGAGCAGTACTTC. Translating gives CASSMKPPYEQYF.